This entry is about one TCR beta chain. The source of the sample is a study of CD8+ T cells in alopecia areata. The investigators collected lesional scalp punch biopsies and peripheral blood from alopecia areata patients. The length of the CDR3 is 13 residues. The ends were cut back, 9 bases at V and 7 bases at J, with 19 bases in the middle. Germline V gene data show CDR1 as MNHEY and CDR2 as SMNVEV (reference sequence). Extracted from the samples, RNA was reverse transcribed into cDNA to serve as the sequencing template. The protocol was immunoSEQ multiplex PCR, while the TCRdb copy is restricted to in-frame clones and leaves out a portion. The sample lists about 110,000 clones, approximately 50% occurring once.

Sequencing input: NKG2D-low CD8+ T cells sorted from blood. The J gene is TRBJ2-7, the V gene TRBV27; D is unclear. This receptor was obtained from a human donor with alopecia areata. For the CDR3, the DNA is TGTGCCAGTTGGCAGAAAACCCTCGGAGAGCAGTACTTC. This codes for CASWQKTLGEQYF.